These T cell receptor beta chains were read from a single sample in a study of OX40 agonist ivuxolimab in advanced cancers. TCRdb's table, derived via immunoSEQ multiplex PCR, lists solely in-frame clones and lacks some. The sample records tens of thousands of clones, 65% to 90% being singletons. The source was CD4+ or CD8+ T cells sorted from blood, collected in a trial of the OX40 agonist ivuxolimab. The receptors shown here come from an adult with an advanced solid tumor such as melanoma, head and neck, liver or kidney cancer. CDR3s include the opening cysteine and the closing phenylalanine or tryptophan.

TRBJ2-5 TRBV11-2 CASTLGGIGETQYF
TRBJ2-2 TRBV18 CASSPGRYTGELFF
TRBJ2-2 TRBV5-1 CASSLDGRRTGELFF
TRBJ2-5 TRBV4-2 CASSQDASGGRETQYF
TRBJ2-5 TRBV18 CASSPPGQPGGTQYF
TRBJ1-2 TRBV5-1 CASSLGQGAYTF
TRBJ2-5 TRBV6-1 CASSHLYGTQYF
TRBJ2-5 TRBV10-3 CAISESIGVQETQYF
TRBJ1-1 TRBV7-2 CASSLQGTLRTEAFF
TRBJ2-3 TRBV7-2 CASSSWTGPDTQYF
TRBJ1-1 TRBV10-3 CAISESMGYGNTEAFF
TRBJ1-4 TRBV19 CASTTGHRLFF
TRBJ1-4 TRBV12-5 CASGQGQGSEKLFF
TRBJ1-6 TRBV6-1 CASSELGVSYNSPLHF
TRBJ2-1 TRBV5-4 CASSPDRANGRQQFF
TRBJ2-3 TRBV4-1 CASSQETSGGPNTDTQYF
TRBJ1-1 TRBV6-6 CASSYFGGTEAFF
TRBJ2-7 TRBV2 CASRGVGGYEQYF
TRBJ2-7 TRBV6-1 CASTMGWGGAGEQYF
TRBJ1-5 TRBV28 CASSRANQPQHF
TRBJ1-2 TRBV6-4 CASRTEVGASGYTF
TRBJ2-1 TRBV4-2 CASSRGLAGGEQFF
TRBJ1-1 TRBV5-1 CASSLNGGNTEAFF
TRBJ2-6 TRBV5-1 CASSFSGTVSGANVLTF
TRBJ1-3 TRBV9 CASSPIEAGGGNTIYF
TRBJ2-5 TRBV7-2 CASSPQTSGTQYF
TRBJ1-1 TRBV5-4 CASSPERGNTEAFF
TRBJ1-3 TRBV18 CASSPQGASGNTIYF
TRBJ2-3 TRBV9 CASAAGVYDTQYF
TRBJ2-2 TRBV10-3 CAISGPTGENTGELFF
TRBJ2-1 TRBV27 CASRIPESNEQFF
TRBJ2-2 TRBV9 CASSPGQGAGELFF
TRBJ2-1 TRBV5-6 CASSFSQRSSYNEQFF
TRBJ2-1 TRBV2 CASSRFQGSSNEQFF
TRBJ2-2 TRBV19 CASSLVGGNTGELFF
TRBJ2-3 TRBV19 CASSDRGSSTDTQYF
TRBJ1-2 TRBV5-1 CASSLLGPRDGYTF